This T cell receptor (beta chain) came from a study of Ad26.COV2.S vaccination and SARS-CoV-2 variants. Study-level background: Donor was assigned to the Ad26.COV2.S arm of trial COV1001.

A word on this clone: Its antigen is currently unknown.

Study-wide points: Greater spike-specific TCR breadth was seen in vaccine recipients than in placebo recipients. Recipients of either vaccine or placebo displayed similar breadth of non-spike TCRs.

TCRdb keeps only in-frame clones here, not all; method: immunoSEQ multiplex PCR. The data contain more than 300,000 clones, about 85% of them singletons. Treatment here: 15 to 20 received Ad26.COV2.S at low or high dose, single or two shots; roughly five received placebo; per-sample allocation not given. Collection of samples fell on day 63 after the first vaccine or placebo injection. An 18-55-year-old adult in Boston served as donor. The receptor comes from a person aged 18-65 years who received the Ad26.COV2.S COVID-19 vaccine or a placebo. Sequencing used peripheral blood, obtained in a trial of Ad26.COV2.S vaccine versus placebo.

CDR3 protein: CAWKGARDQPQHF. The CDR3 nucleotides are TGTGCCTGGAAGGGGGCGCGTGATCAGCCCCAGCATTTT. The chain carries TRBV30 and TRBJ1-5, with TRBD1 matching over 7 bases. The V gene end was trimmed by 4 bases and the J gene end by 5 bases; junction bases not matched to a gene: 5. Germline V gives CDR1 GTSNPN, CDR2 SVGIG (reference sequence). There are 13 residues in the CDR3.